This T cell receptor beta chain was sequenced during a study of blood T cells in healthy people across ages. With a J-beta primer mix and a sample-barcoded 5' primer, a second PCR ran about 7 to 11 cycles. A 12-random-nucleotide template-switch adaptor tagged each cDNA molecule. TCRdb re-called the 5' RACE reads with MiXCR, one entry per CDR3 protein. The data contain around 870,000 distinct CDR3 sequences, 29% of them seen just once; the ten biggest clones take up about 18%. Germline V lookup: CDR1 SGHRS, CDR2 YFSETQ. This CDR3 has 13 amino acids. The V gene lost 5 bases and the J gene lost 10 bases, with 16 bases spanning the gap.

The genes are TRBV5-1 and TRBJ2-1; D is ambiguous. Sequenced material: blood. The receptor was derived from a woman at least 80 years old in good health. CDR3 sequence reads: CASSNSGIYEQFF. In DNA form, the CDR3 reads TGCGCCAGCAGTAATAGTGGGATCTACGAGCAGTTCTTC.